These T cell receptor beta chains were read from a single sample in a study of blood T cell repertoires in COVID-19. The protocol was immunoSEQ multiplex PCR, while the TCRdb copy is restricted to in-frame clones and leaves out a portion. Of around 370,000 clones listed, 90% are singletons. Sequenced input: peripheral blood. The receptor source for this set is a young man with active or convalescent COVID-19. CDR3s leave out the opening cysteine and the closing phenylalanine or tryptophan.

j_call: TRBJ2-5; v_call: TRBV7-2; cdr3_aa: ASSLPPRETQY
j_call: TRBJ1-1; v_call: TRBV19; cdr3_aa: ASTLRGYTEAF
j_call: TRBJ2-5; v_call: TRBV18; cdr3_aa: ASSPTRAAKQETQY
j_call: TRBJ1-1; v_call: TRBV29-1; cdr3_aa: SVEDRGVEAF
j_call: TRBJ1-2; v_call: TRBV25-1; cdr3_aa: ASSVAGGFYT
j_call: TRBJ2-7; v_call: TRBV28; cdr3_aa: ASSPTSQGYYEQY
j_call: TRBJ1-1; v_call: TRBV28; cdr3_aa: ASTLHRGSTEAF
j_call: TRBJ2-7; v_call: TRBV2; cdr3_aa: ASGRAYEQY
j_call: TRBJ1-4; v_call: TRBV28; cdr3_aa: ASSLRGGRMDEKLF
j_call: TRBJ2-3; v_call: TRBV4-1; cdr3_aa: ASSPPGVDTQY
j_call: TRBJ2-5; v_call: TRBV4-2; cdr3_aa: ASSQGISGSGETQY
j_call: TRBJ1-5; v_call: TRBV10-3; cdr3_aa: ASTGLENQPQH
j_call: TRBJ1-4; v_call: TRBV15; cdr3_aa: ATSRVINEKLF
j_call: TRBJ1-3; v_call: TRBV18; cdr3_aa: ASPQGTGDSGNTIY
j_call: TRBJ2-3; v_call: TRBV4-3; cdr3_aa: ASSQDSRAQTDTQY
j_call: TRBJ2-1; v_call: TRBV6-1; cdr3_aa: ASRKGLAGYNEQF
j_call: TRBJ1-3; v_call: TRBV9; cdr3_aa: ASSIRDRDHSGNTIY
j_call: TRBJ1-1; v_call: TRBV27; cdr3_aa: ASRSLQGNTEAF
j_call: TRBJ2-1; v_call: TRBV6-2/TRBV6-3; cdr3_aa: ASSPDRHEQF
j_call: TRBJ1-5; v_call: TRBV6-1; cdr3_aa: ASSELAQFSNQPQH
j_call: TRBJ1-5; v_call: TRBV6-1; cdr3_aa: ASSEGTGLQPQH
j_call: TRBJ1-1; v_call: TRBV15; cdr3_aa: ATSRQLNTEAF
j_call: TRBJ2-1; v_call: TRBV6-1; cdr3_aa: ASSEPIPWTGLGVYNEQF
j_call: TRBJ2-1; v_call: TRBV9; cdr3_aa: ASSVAPAGTSGREQF
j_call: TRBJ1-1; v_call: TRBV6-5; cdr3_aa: ASSYLGPNAEAF
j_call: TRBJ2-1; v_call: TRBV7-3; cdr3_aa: ASTTGGMDEQF
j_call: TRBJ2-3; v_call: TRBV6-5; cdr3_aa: ASRRGGRGTDTQY
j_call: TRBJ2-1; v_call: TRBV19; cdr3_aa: ASSIPTSGGPNEQF
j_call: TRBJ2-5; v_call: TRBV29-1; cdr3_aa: SVAFGLKETQY
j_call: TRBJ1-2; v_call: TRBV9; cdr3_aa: ASSVEAYGYT
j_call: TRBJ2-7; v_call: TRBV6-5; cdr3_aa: ASSRSSYEQY
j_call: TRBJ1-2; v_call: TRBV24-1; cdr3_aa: ATSAKAGMNYGYT
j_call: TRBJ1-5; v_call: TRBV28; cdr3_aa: ASRTGGVNNQPQH
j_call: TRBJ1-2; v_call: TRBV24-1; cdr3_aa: ATSDPTGDNYGYT
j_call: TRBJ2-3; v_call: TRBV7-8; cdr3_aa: ASSLRVSGGVRTDTQY
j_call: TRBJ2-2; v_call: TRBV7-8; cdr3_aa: ASSFYPVTGELF
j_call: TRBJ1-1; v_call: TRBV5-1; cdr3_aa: ASSRGQGGTEAF
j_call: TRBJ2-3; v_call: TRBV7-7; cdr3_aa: ASSPDSSDTQY
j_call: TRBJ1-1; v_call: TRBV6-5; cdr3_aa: ASSSPGGTRNTEAF
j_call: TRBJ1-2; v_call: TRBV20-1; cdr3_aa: SAPGLHYT
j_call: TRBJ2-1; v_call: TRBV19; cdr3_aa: ATSGIYNEQF
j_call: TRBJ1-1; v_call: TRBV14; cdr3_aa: ASSKIDGVERKAF
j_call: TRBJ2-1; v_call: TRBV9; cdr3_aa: ASSVGSAKYNEQF
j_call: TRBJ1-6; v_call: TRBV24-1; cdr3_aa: ATSDIPRQGFPSPLH
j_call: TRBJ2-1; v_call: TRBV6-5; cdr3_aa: ASSYSAGVYNEQF
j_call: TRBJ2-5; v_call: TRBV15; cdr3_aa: ATSKHRGRGSSQETQY
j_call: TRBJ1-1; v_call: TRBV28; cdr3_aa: ASSEMTGVTEAF
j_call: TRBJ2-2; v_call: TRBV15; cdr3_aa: ATKLAGGPSTGELF
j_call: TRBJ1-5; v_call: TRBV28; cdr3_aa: ASSFTRQGTSNQPQH
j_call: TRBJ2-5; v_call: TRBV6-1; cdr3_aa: ASSESFWRQETQY
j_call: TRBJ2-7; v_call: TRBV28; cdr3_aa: ASKLAGDEQY
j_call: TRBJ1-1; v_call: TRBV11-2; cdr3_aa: ASSPEGLGEAF
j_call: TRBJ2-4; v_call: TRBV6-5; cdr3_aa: ASSYSGLKNIQY
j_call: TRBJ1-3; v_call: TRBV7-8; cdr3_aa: ASSLVSGNTIY
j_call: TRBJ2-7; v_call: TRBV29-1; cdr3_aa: SVDGQGAYEQY
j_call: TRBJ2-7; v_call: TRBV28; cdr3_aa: ASSFRQGGSYEQY
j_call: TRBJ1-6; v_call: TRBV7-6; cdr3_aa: ASSMSDSPLH
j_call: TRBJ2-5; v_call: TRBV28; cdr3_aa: ANGDRGSETQY
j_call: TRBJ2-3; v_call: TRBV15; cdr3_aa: ATSRDDSRGTDTQY